The 8 T cell receptor beta chains below all came from one sample that was sequenced in a study of T cell responses to AZD1222 COVID-19 vaccine. Sequencing was performed with immunoSEQ multiplex PCR; in TCRdb, only in-frame clones are kept and a portion is missing. The table has roughly 160,000 clones, about 91% seen once. The source was peripheral blood, collected 28 days after the second AZD1222 dose. The receptor set was obtained from an adult who received the AZD1222 COVID-19 vaccine.

This chain connects TRBV10-1 to TRBJ1-1, with TRBD1 matching over 7 bases. Germline V gene lookup returns CDR1 WNHNN and CDR2 SYGVQD (reference sequence). V trimming: 0 bases; J trimming: 1 base; junction bases outside the gene matches: 5. The CDR3 sequence is 16 residues long. CDR3 in amino acids: CASSESIAGGNTEAFF. In nucleotides, the CDR3 is TGCGCCAGCAGTGAGTCGATAGCAGGGGGGAACACTGAAGCTTTCTTT.

This chain connects TRBV9 to TRBJ2-1, with D maybe TRBD1 (6 bases). The CDR3 sequence is 16 residues long. The V gene's germline CDR1 is SGDLS and CDR2 YYNGEE. V lost 1 base and J lost 7, with 18 bases in between. CDR3 sequence reads: CASSVSGQFYANEQFF. The CDR3 DNA reads TGTGCCAGCAGCGTAAGCGGACAGTTCTATGCGAATGAGCAGTTCTTC.

This clone occurred once. The chain combines TRBV29-1 with TRBJ1-2; 10 bases match TRBD1. V shed 4 bases and J 4 bases; nucleotides not matched to a gene: 3. This CDR3 spans 13 amino acids. CDR1 is SQVTM, CDR2 ANQGSEA, per germline. The CDR3 nucleotides are TGCAGCGTTGCCGGACAGGGGGGCTATGGCTACACCTTC. Its translation: CSVAGQGGYGYTF.

The chain carries TRBV7-8 and TRBJ1-1, with a weak D call TRBD1 (6 bases). The V gene's germline CDR1 is SGHVS and CDR2 FQNEAQ. This CDR3 region has 17 residues. V was shortened by 2 bases and J by 1 base, with 17 bases between the two germline ends. CDR3 DNA: TGTGCCAGCAGCTTACGAGGGGGATTCACAGGGAACACTGAAGCTTTCTTT. Translating gives CASSLRGGFTGNTEAFF.

This rearrangement joins TRBV18 to TRBJ1-2; 7 bases match TRBD1. CDR3 length: 14 amino acids. Trimming cost V 6 bases and J 0 bases; bases outside gene matches: 4. The germline V gene encodes CDR1 KGHSH and CDR2 LQKENI. The CDR3 sequence is CASSRQGPNYGYTF. DNA for the CDR3: TGTGCCAGCTCTCGACAGGGCCCTAACTATGGCTACACCTTC.

The J gene is TRBJ1-5, the V gene TRBV11-2; D unresolved. V shed 2 bases and J shed 0 bases, with 8 bases lying between them. Per the germline V gene, CDR1 is SGHAT and CDR2 is FQNNGV. CDR3 length: 15 amino acids. The CDR3, as DNA: TGTGCCAGCAGCTTATTGGGTGATAGCAATCAGCCCCAGCATTTT. As protein: CASSLLGDSNQPQHF.

The chain couples TRBV13 to TRBJ1-1, with a possible D match to TRBD1 (5 bases). The CDR3 has 16 residues. Germline V gives CDR1 PRHDT, CDR2 FYEKMQ (reference sequence). The V end lost 3 bases, the J end lost 3 bases, and 17 bases lay between the germline ends. The CDR3 DNA reads as TGTGCCAGCAGCTTGGCCGCCCTGGGGCTGGACACTGAAGCTTTCTTT. Protein product: CASSLAALGLDTEAFF. The full variable domain, in which reference TRBV13 and TRBJ1-1 provide the parts outside the CDR3, is AAGVIQSPRHLIKEKRETATLKCYPIPRHDTVYWYQQGPGQDPQFLISFYEKMQSDKGSIPDRFSAQQFSDYHSELNMSSLELGDSALYFCASSLAALGLDTEAFFGQGTRLTVV.

The rearrangement links TRBV27 to TRBJ1-6; D perhaps matches TRBD1 (5 bases). The germline gives CDR1 MNHEY, CDR2 SMNVEV (reference sequence). V shed 4 bases and J shed 4 bases, with 14 bases lying between them. The CDR3 contains 16 residues. The CDR3 here is CASSSMYGQYNSPLHF. CDR3 DNA sequence: TGTGCCAGCAGTTCGATGTACGGACAATATAATTCACCCCTCCACTTT.